This passage covers 29 T cell receptor beta chains from one sample sequenced in a study of cytomegalovirus exposure and HLA in healthy donors (dated by TCRdb to about 2017). Library preparation employed the immunoSEQ multiplex PCR assay. For the multiplex PCR, a mixture combining 60 forward primers for TCR Vbeta segments and 13 reverse primers for TCR Jbeta segments was used. TCRdb obtained this table from immuneACCESS and retained in-frame rearrangements with V and J assigned. These tables miss some clones; where compared with another copy, unresolved V genes account for less than half of the shortfall, and the remainder is unexplained. Recorded for this sample are 90,000 to 150,000 clones; around 81% of them occurred a single time. The ten largest account for less than 2.5% of the sample. The sequenced sample was PBMCs. The receptors stem from a woman between 35 and 50 years old in good health and CMV-seronegative.

V and J are TRBV7-3 and TRBJ1-6; weak D call: TRBD1 (5 bases). This CDR3 comprises 13 residues. Between the trimmed V and J ends, which lost 8 bases and 8 bases, there was a span of 13 bases. Germline values: CDR1 SGHTA, CDR2 FQGTGA. The CDR3 spells CASASGGDSPLHF. The DNA of the CDR3 is TGTGCCAGCGCTTCGGGAGGGGATTCACCCCTCCACTTT.

In this sample, this clone turned up a few times. The chain uses TRBV2 and TRBJ2-7; tentative D call: TRBD2 (5 bases). The CDR3 is 13 amino acids. Trimming took off 2 bases at V and 7 bases at J, with 12 bases between the two ends. The germline gives CDR1 SNHLY, CDR2 FYNNEI. The CDR3 loop is CASSERPGGEQYF. The DNA for the CDR3 is TGTGCCAGCAGTGAAAGACCCGGCGGGGAGCAGTACTTC.

The rearrangement joins TRBV27 to TRBJ2-7; D perhaps matches TRBD1 (6 bases). Germline V gene lookup returns CDR1 MNHEY and CDR2 SMNVEV (reference sequence). Trimming stripped 5 bases from V and 2 bases from J, with 13 bases between. This CDR3 spans 14 amino acids. CDR3 nucleotides: TGTGCCAGCAGTCCCGACAGGAAAACCTACGAGCAGTACTTC. Its protein is CASSPDRKTYEQYF.

This clone was observed a few times. The V gene is TRBV6-5, the J gene TRBJ1-5, with D possibly TRBD1 on 6 matching bases. The CDR3 extends over 13 amino acids. Germline V gene data show CDR1 as MNHEY and CDR2 as SVGAGI. The V end was cut by 5 bases, the J end by 7 bases, with 12 bases between. The chain's CDR3 is CASSTTGYQPQHF. The DNA for the CDR3 is TGTGCCAGCAGTACTACAGGGTACCAGCCCCAGCATTTT.

In the case of this clone: Mismatch with germline at one junction end may stem from a read error. The gene calls are TRBV28 and TRBJ2-7; 7 bases line up with TRBD1. Germline V gene lookup returns CDR1 MDHEN and CDR2 SYDVKM. This CDR3 region has 15 residues. This chain's CDR3 is CASGTGTESWVDLSF. CDR3 DNA: TGTGCCAGCGGTACCGGGACAGAATCCTGGGTGGATCTTTCCTTC.

This rearrangement joins TRBV6-1 to TRBJ1-5; 8 bases match TRBD1. Trimming at V came to 1 base and at J to 4 bases, leaving 12 bases not matched to a gene. The CDR3 extends over 18 amino acids. Looked up from germline, CDR1 is MNHNS and CDR2 is SASEGT. Here the CDR3 reads CASSEVWAGGKGNQPQHF. The CDR3 region has the DNA TGTGCCAGCAGTGAAGTGTGGGCAGGGGGCAAGGGAAATCAGCCCCAGCATTTT.

The rearrangement uses TRBV19 and TRBJ1-2, with 9 bases lining up with TRBD1. The V gene end was trimmed by 6 bases and the J gene end by 1 base; junction bases not matched to a gene: 6. Germline CDR1 LNHDA, CDR2 SQIVND (reference sequence). The CDR3 covers 15 residues. CDR3 nucleotide sequence: TGTGCCAGTAGCTCCGTGGACAGGGGTAACTATGGCTACACCTTC. It encodes CASSSVDRGNYGYTF. Variable domain in full (rest from reference TRBV19 and TRBJ1-2): DGGITQSPKYLFRKEGQNVTLSCEQNLNHDAMYWYRQDPGQGLRLIYYSQIVNDFQKGDIAEGYSVSREKKESFPLTVTSAQKNPTAFYLCASSSVDRGNYGYTFGSGTRLTVV.

The gene calls are TRBV4-3 and TRBJ2-2, with a tentative D call TRBD1 (6 bases). The germline V gene has CDR1 LGHNA and CDR2 YSLEER. The CDR3 loop spans 14 amino acids. V gave up 0 bases and J gave up 6 bases, with 8 bases separating them. In DNA form, the CDR3 reads TGCGCCAGCAGCCAAGACAGGGGATCCGGGGAGCTGTTTTTT. Translated, it gives CASSQDRGSGELFF.

The rearrangement joins TRBV7-2 to TRBJ2-7; 7 bases line up with TRBD2. With V trimmed by 11 bases and J by 3 bases, 16 bases remained unmatched. Germline V gene data show CDR1 as SGHTA and CDR2 as FQGNSA. The CDR3 length is 15 residues. The CDR3: CASSRAGGSIYEQYF. DNA for the CDR3: TGTGCCTCCTCCCGCGCCGGCGGGAGTATCTACGAGCAGTACTTC.

This chain connects TRBV15 to TRBJ2-7, with TRBD1 identical over 9 bases. The trim removed 1 base at V and 6 bases at J, leaving 7 bases unmatched. The CDR3 is 15 residues long. Germline CDR1 reads LNHNV; CDR2 reads YYDKDF (reference sequence). The CDR3 sequence: CATSRGPGQGLEQYF. DNA for the CDR3: TGTGCCACCAGCAGAGGACCGGGACAGGGCCTCGAGCAGTACTTC.

This rearrangement joins TRBV10-2 to TRBJ2-5, with 10 bases lining up with TRBD2. The CDR3 extends over 15 amino acids. Germline assignment: CDR1 WSHSY and CDR2 SAAADI. The V and J ends lost 3 bases and 1 base, in that order; junction bases with no gene match: 2. CDR3: CASSDSGRPQETQYF. As DNA, the CDR3 is TGCGCCAGCAGTGATAGCGGGAGGCCCCAAGAGACCCAGTACTTC.

This clone has a handful of counts. V is TRBV7-2 and J is TRBJ2-7, with D possibly being TRBD1 (5 bases). Trimming pared 5 bases from V and 4 bases from J, leaving 12 bases between. Germline CDR1 reads SGHTA; CDR2 reads FQGNSA. The CDR3 loop spans 13 amino acids. The CDR3 DNA is TGTGCCAGCAGCCCCTGGGGCGTTTACGAGCAGTACTTC. It specifies CASSPWGVYEQYF.

The gene calls are TRBV6-4 and TRBJ2-1; TRBD2 matches 12 bases. V shed 0 bases and J 6 bases; nucleotides not matched to a gene: 3. CDR1 MRHNA and CDR2 SNTAGT come from the germline V gene. The CDR3 extends over 16 amino acids. CDR3 sequence reads: CASSDSASGGANEQFF. CDR3 bases: TGTGCCAGCAGTGACTCTGCTAGCGGGGGGGCCAATGAGCAGTTCTTC.

The V call is TRBV7-9, the J call TRBJ1-5, with TRBD1 matching over 7 bases. CDR1 and CDR2 (germline): SEHNR, FQNEAQ (reference sequence). CDR3 length: 14 residues. J gave up 5 bases and V 2 bases, and 3 bases lay outside the gene matches. The CDR3 DNA is TGTGCCAGCAGCTTAACAGGGGTCGATCAGCCCCAGCATTTT. Translated: CASSLTGVDQPQHF. Supplemented by reference TRBV7-9 and TRBJ1-5, the full variable domain reads DTGVSQNPRHKITKRGQNVTFRCDPISEHNRLYWYRQTLGQGPEFLTYFQNEAQLEKSRLLSDRFSAERPKGSFSTLEIQRTEQGDSAMYLCASSLTGVDQPQHFGDGTRLSIL.

The chain couples TRBV5-1 to TRBJ1-1; the D gene is possibly TRBD1 (6 bases). Germline loops: CDR1 SGHRS, CDR2 YFSETQ. V was trimmed by 2 bases and J by 8 bases, leaving 13 bases between them. This CDR3 has 13 amino acids. The chain's CDR3 is CASSFPNDREAFF. In DNA form, the CDR3 reads TGCGCCAGCAGCTTTCCAAATGACAGGGAAGCTTTCTTT.

The chain couples TRBV28 to TRBJ2-6; 12 bases align to TRBD2. The CDR3 is 19 amino acids. Germline trimming cut 4 bases from V and 1 base from J; bases unmatched to any gene: 8. The germline V gene has CDR1 MDHEN and CDR2 SYDVKM. CDR3: CASSSTSGRTFSGANVLTF. In nucleotides, the CDR3 is TGTGCCAGCAGTTCAACTAGCGGGAGGACTTTTTCTGGGGCCAACGTCCTGACTTTC.

This chain joins TRBV19 and TRBJ1-5; D unclear. The V end was cut by 4 bases, the J end by 7 bases, with 14 bases between. Germline values: CDR1 LNHDA, CDR2 SQIVND (reference sequence). The CDR3 contains 14 residues. The CDR3: CASSRTQEGQPQHF. Written as DNA, the CDR3 is TGTGCCAGTAGTAGGACCCAGGAGGGACAGCCCCAGCATTTT.

In this sample, this clone turned up once. The chain has TRBV27 and TRBJ2-1; TRBD2 matches at 12 bases. Germline values: CDR1 MNHEY, CDR2 SMNVEV (reference sequence). The CDR3 covers 17 residues. Trimming cost V 2 bases and J 9 bases; bases outside gene matches: 11. The CDR3 bases are TGTGCCAGCAGTTTAAGCCAGTCCGGACTAGCGGGATTTGAGCAGTTCTTC. Translation gives CASSLSQSGLAGFEQFF.

The chain uses TRBV9 and TRBJ1-2; D might be TRBD1 (5 bases). The V gene lost 0 bases and the J gene lost 4 bases, with 13 bases spanning the gap. The CDR3 runs 15 residues. Germline assignment: CDR1 SGDLS and CDR2 YYNGEE. The CDR3 is CASSVGDSPLYGYTF. The CDR3 DNA reads TGTGCCAGCAGCGTAGGGGACTCACCCCTCTATGGCTACACCTTC.

This chain uses TRBV5-1 with TRBJ2-2; TRBD2 agrees at 8 bases. Germline lookup yields CDR1 SGHRS and CDR2 YFSETQ. Germline trimming cut 4 bases from V and 0 bases from J; bases unmatched to any gene: 2. The CDR3 covers 15 residues. The CDR3 DNA reads as TGCGCCAGCAGCGTAGCGGGGTCGAACACCGGGGAGCTGTTTTTT. Its translation is CASSVAGSNTGELFF.

The rearrangement joins TRBV27 to TRBJ2-4; no definite D call. V was pared by 8 bases and J by 3 bases, with 14 bases between. Germline CDR1 and CDR2: MNHEY and SMNVEV (reference sequence). The length of the CDR3 is 14 residues. The CDR3 DNA follows: TGTGCCAGCGGTCCATGGGCCGACAAAAACATTCAGTACTTC. This translates into CASGPWADKNIQYF.

The chain has TRBV7-2 and TRBJ2-1; TRBD2 agrees at 7 bases. The ends lost 1 base at V and 4 bases at J; junction bases unmatched: 1. Germline V lookup: CDR1 SGHTA, CDR2 FQGNSA. The CDR3 sequence is 14 residues long. CDR3 loop: CASSLGTRYNEQFF. CDR3 coding DNA: TGTGCCAGCAGCTTAGGGACTAGGTACAATGAGCAGTTCTTC. Full variable domain (missing parts from reference TRBV7-2 and TRBJ2-1): GAGVSQSPSNKVTEKGKDVELRCDPISGHTALYWYRQSLGQGLEFLIYFQGNSAPDKSGLPSDRFSAERTGGSVSTLTIQRTQQEDSAVYLCASSLGTRYNEQFFGPGTRLTVL.

This clone counts as medium-sized. This chain joins TRBV5-1 and TRBJ2-1; D remains ambiguous. The CDR3 length is 13 residues. The V gene lost 2 bases and the J gene lost 4 bases, with 7 bases spanning the gap. Germline values: CDR1 SGHRS, CDR2 YFSETQ. CDR3 DNA: TGCGCCAGCAGCTTTACTCCGTACAATGAGCAGTTCTTC. Translation gives CASSFTPYNEQFF.

The chain has TRBV4-2 and TRBJ2-4; no definite D call. Germline V gene lookup returns CDR1 LGHNA and CDR2 YNFKEQ. Trimming removed 2 bases from V and 9 bases from J, with 14 bases in between. CDR3 size: 14 residues. CDR3 nucleotides: TGTGCCAGCAGCCAAAGTCCTAGAGAAACCATTCAGTACTTC. This translates into CASSQSPRETIQYF.

This sequence joins TRBV7-2 and TRBJ1-4, with unresolved D. V was cut by 1 base and J by 0 bases, with 6 bases left in between. The CDR3 has 15 residues. Germline CDR1 SGHTA, CDR2 FQGNSA. The CDR3 is CASSLVAATNEKLFF. The DNA of the CDR3 is TGTGCCAGCAGCTTAGTTGCAGCAACTAATGAAAAACTGTTTTTT.

The rearrangement links TRBV28 to TRBJ2-3; possibly TRBD1 for D (5 bases). The CDR3 length is 15 residues. Trimming stripped 2 bases from V and 1 base from J, with 10 bases between. The germline V gene encodes CDR1 MDHEN and CDR2 SYDVKM. The CDR3 sequence: CASSLGAKGTDTQYF. In nucleotides, the CDR3 is TGTGCCAGCAGTTTAGGGGCTAAAGGCACAGATACGCAGTATTTT.

This rearrangement joins TRBV7-9 to TRBJ2-1, with D maybe TRBD2 (6 bases). The V end lost 5 bases, the J end lost 8 bases, and 19 bases lay between the germline ends. The length of the CDR3 is 15 residues. CDR1 is SEHNR and CDR2 is FQNEAQ in the germline V gene (reference sequence). CDR3 nucleotides: TGTGCCAGCAGCCCACGACTTCGCAGGGAGGATGAGCAGTTCTTC. It is translated as CASSPRLRREDEQFF.

This clone came up many times. The gene calls are TRBV19 and TRBJ2-1, with 9 bases matching TRBD2. The junction had 6 bases not matched to a gene; V was cut back by 3 bases and J by 6 bases. Germline CDR1 reads LNHDA; CDR2 reads SQIVND (reference sequence). The CDR3 runs 15 residues. The CDR3 sequence is CASSMMAGGPNEQFF. CDR3 nucleotides: TGTGCCAGTAGTATGATGGCGGGAGGGCCCAATGAGCAGTTCTTC.

This chain connects TRBV18 to TRBJ2-3; 8 bases map to TRBD2. Unmatched junction bases numbered 4, after V lost 1 base and J lost 1 base. Germline V gene sequence: CDR1 KGHSH, CDR2 LQKENI. This CDR3 spans 16 amino acids. As DNA, the CDR3 is TGTGCCAGCTCACCACGAGGAGCGGGAGGCACAGATACGCAGTATTTT. Its protein product is CASSPRGAGGTDTQYF.